What follows describes a single T cell receptor beta chain. Its antigen is not known. In germline, CDR1 is LNHNV, CDR2 YYDKDF (reference sequence). Deletions cut 1 base from V and 1 base from J, with 14 bases between. The CDR3 runs to 17 residues. Assay used: immunoSEQ multiplex PCR; TCRdb lists only in-frame clones, some missing. The sample lists about 74,000 clones; over 75% were seen once. These data come from a study of cytotoxic CD8 clonotypes in ibrutinib-treated CLL. Findings of the study overall: Sampling times (in sustained-remission versus progressing patients) were not the same. Clonality rose at ibrutinib response, held steady in sustained remission, and fell toward baseline at progression.

Here the sequenced sample was PBMCs, taken at disease progression, from a patient treated with ibrutinib. The chain joins TRBV15 to TRBJ1-5; TRBD1 might be the D (5 bases). This clonotype originated in a human donor with chronic lymphocytic leukemia. The DNA of the CDR3 is TGTGCCACCAGCAGAGTGGTAGGGACTGCGAGCAATCAGCCCCAGCATTTT. Translated: CATSRVVGTASNQPQHF.